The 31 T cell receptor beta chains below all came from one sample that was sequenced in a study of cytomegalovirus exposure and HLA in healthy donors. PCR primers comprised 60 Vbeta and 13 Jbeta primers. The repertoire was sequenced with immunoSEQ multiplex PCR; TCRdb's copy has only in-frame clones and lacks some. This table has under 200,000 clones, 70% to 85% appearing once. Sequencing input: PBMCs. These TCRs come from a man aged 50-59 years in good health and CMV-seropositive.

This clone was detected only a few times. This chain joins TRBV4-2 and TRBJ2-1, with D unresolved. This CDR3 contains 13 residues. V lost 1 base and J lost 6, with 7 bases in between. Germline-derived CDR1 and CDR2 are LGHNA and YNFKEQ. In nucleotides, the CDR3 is TGTGCCAGCAGCCAAGGAACCAGCAATGAGCAGTTCTTC. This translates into CASSQGTSNEQFF.

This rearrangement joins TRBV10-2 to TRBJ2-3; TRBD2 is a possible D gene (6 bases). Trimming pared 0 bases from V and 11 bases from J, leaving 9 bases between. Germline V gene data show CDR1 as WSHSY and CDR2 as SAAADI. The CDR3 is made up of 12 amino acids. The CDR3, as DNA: TGCGCCAGCAGTGAGTCGCGGGGAGGGCAGTATTTT. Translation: CASSESRGGQYF.

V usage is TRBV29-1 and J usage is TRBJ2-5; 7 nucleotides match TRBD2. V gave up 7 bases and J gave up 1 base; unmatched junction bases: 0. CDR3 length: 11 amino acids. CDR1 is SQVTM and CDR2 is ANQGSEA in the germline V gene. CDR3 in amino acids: CSAGGQETQYF. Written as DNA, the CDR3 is TGCAGCGCGGGGGGCCAAGAGACCCAGTACTTC.

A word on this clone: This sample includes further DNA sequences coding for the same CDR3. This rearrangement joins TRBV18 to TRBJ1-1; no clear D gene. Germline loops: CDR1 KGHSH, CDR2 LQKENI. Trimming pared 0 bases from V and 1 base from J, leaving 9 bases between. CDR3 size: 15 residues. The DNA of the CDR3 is TGTGCCAGCTCACCACCGACCGGAGCGAACACTGAAGCTTTCTTT. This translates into CASSPPTGANTEAFF.

In DNA form, the CDR3 reads TGTGCCAGCAGTTGGTGGGCTAGCGGGGGCGAGCAGTACTTC. Translating it yields CASSWWASGGEQYF. The V call is TRBV28, the J call TRBJ2-7; TRBD2 matches at 10 bases. The CDR3 extends over 14 amino acids. CDR1 is MDHEN and CDR2 is SYDVKM in the germline V gene. V lost 4 bases to trimming and J lost 6 bases; unmatched junction nucleotides: 6.

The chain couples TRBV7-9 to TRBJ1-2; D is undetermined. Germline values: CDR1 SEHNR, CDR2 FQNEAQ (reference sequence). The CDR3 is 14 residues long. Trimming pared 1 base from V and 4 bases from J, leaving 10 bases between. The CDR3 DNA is TGTGCCAGCAGCTTAGTTGGAGAGGGCTATGGCTACACCTTC. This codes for CASSLVGEGYGYTF.

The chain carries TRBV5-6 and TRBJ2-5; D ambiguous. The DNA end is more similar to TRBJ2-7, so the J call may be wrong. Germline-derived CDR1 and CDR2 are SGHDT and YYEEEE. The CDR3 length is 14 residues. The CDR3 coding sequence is TGTGCCAGCAGCTTGGCTTCGTCCTCCTACGAGCAGTACTTC. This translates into CASSLASSSYEQYF.

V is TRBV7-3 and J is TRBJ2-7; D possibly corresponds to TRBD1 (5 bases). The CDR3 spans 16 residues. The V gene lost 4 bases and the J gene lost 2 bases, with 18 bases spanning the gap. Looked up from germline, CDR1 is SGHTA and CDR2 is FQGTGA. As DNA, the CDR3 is TGTGCCAGCAGCTCCACTCCAGGGAAGAGACCCTACGAGCAGTACTTC. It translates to CASSSTPGKRPYEQYF.

CDR3 sequence reads: CASSELAGLEQFF. CDR3 sequence (DNA): TGCGCCAGCAGTGAGCTTGCAGGACTTGAGCAGTTCTTC. This rearrangement joins TRBV10-1 to TRBJ2-1; possible D gene TRBD2, 5 bases. The CDR3 sequence is 13 residues long. Deletions cut 2 bases from V and 9 bases from J, with 11 bases between. In germline, CDR1 is WNHNN, CDR2 SYGVQD (reference sequence).

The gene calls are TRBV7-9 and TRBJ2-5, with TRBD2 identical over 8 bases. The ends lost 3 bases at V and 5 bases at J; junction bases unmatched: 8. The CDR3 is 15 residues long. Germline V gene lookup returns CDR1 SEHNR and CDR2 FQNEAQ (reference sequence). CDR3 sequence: CASSFFGGGSETQYF. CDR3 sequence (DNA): TGTGCCAGCAGCTTCTTCGGGGGGGGGTCGGAGACCCAGTACTTC.

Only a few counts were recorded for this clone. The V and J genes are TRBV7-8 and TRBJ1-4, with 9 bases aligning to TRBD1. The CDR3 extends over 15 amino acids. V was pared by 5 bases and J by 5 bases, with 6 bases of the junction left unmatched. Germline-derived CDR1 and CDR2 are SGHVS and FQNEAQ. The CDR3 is CASSPPGQGNEKLFF. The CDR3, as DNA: TGTGCCAGCAGCCCCCCGGGACAGGGAAATGAAAAACTGTTTTTT.

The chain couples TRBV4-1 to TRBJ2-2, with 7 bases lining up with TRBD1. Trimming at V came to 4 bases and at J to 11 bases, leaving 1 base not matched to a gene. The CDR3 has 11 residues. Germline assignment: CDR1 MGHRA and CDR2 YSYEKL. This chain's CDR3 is CASSRDRELFF. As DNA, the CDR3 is TGCGCCAGCAGCCGGGACAGAGAGCTGTTTTTT.

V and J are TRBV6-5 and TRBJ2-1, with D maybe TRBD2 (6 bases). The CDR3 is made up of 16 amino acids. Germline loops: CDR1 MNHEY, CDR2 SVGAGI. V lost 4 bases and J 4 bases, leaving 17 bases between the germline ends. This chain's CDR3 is CASSSRSAGTYNEQFF. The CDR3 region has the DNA TGTGCCAGCAGTTCCCGTTCGGCGGGGACGTACAATGAGCAGTTCTTC.

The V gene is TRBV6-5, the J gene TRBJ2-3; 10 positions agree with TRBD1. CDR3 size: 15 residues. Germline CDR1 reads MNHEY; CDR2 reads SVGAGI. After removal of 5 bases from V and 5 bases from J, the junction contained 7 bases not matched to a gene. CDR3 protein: CASSNDRGHQDTQYF. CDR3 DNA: TGTGCCAGCAGTAACGACAGGGGGCATCAAGATACGCAGTATTTT.

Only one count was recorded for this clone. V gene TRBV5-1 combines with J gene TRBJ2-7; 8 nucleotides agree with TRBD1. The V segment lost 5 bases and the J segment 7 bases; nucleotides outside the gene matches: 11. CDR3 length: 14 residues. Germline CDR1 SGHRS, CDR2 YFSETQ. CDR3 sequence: CASSQADRVFEQYF. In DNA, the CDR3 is TGCGCCAGCAGTCAGGCGGACAGGGTTTTTGAGCAGTACTTC.

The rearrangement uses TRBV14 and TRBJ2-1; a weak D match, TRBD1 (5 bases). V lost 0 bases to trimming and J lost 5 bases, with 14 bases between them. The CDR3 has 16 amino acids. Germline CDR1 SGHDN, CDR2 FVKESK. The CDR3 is CASSQDRVRPNNEQFF. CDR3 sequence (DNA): TGTGCCAGCAGCCAAGACAGGGTCAGACCTAACAATGAGCAGTTCTTC.

The CDR3 region is CASSQLDRGRGTEAFF. The CDR3 DNA follows: TGTGCCAGCAGCCAGCTTGACAGGGGGCGAGGTACTGAAGCTTTCTTT. The chain links TRBV4-2 to TRBJ1-1; 10 bases match TRBD1. This CDR3 is 16 amino acids long. Unmatched junction bases numbered 9, after V lost 3 bases and J lost 5 bases. Germline loops: CDR1 LGHNA, CDR2 YNFKEQ.

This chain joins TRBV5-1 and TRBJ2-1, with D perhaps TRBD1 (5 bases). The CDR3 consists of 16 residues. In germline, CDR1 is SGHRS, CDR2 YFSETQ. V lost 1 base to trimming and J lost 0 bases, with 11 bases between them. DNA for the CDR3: TGCGCCAGCAGCTTGCAGGGTCAGAGCTCCTACAATGAGCAGTTCTTC. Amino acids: CASSLQGQSSYNEQFF.

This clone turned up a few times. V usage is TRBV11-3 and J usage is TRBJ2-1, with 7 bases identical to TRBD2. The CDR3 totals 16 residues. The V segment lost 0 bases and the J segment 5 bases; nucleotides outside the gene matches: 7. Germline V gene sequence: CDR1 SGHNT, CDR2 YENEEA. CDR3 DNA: TGTGCCAGCAGCTTAGATAACCGGGGGGAAGACAATGAGCAGTTCTTC. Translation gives CASSLDNRGEDNEQFF.

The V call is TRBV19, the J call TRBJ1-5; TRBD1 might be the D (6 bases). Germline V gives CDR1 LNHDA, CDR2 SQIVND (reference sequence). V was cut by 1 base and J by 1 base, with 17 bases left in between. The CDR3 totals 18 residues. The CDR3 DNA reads TGTGCCAGTAGTATAGTTCGGTCTGGGGGCGCGAGCAATCAGCCCCAGCATTTT. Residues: CASSIVRSGGASNQPQHF. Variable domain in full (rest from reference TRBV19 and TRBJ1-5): DGGITQSPKYLFRKEGQNVTLSCEQNLNHDAMYWYRQDPGQGLRLIYYSQIVNDFQKGDIAEGYSVSREKKESFPLTVTSAQKNPTAFYLCASSIVRSGGASNQPQHFGDGTRLSIL.

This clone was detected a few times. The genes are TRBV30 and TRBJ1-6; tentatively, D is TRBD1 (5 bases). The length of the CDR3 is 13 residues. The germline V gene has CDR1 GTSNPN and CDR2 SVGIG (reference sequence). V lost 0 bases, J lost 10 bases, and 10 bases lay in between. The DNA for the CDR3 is TGTGCCTGGAGTGTACAGGTCCCCTCACCCCTCCACTTT. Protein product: CAWSVQVPSPLHF. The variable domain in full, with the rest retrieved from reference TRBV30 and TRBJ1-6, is SQTIHQWPATLVQPVGSPLSLECTVEGTSNPNLYWYRQAAGRGLQLLFYSVGIGQISSEVPQNLSASRPQDRQFILSSKKLLLSDSGFYLCAWSVQVPSPLHFGNGTRLTVT.

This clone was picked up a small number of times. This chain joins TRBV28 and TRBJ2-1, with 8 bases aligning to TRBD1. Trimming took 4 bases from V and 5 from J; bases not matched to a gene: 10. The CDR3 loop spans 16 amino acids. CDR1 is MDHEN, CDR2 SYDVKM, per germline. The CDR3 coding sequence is TGTGCCAGCAGTTCGTACCCACAGGGGGGCCACAATGAGCAGTTCTTC. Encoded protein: CASSSYPQGGHNEQFF.

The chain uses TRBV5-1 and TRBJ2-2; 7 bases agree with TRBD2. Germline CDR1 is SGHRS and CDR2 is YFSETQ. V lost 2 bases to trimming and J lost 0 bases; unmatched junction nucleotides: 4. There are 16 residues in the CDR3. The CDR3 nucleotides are TGCGCCAGCAGCTTTGGGAGGGGCCCGAACACCGGGGAGCTGTTTTTT. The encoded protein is CASSFGRGPNTGELFF.

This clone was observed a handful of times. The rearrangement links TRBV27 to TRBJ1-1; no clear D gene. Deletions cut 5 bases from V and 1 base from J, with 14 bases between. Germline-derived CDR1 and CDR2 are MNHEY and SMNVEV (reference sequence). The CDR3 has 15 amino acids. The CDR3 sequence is CASSLPPGANTEAFF. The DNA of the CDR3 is TGTGCCAGCAGTCTCCCCCCGGGAGCGAACACTGAAGCTTTCTTT.

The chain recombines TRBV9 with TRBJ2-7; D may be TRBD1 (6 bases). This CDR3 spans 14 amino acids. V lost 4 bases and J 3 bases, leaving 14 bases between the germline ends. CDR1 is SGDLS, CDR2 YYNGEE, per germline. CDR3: CASSPGTGFYEQYF. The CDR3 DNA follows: TGTGCCAGCAGCCCCGGAACAGGGTTCTACGAGCAGTACTTC. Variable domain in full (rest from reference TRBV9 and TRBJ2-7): DSGVTQTPKHLITATGQRVTLRCSPRSGDLSVYWYQQSLDQGLQFLIQYYNGEERAKGNILERFSAQQFPDLHSELNLSSLELGDSALYFCASSPGTGFYEQYFGPGTRLTVT.

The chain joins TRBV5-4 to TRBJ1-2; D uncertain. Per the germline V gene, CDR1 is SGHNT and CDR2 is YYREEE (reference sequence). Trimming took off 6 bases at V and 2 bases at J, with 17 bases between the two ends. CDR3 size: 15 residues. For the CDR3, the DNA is TGTGCCAGCACCTTAAGCCGAGGATCCAACTATGGCTACACCTTC. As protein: CASTLSRGSNYGYTF.

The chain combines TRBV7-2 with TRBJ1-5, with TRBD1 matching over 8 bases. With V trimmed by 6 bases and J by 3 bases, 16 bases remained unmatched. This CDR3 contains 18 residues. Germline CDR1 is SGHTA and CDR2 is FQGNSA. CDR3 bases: TGTGCCAGCAGTGCGACAGGGGTCCTCGGCAGTATCAATCAGCCCCAGCATTTT. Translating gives CASSATGVLGSINQPQHF.

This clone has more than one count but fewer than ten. DNA for the CDR3: TGCGCCAGCAGCTCAGGGGTTATCAGCTTTGAAGATACGCAGTATTTT. The encoded protein is CASSSGVISFEDTQYF. The V and J genes are TRBV5-1 and TRBJ2-3, with a possible D match to TRBD1 (6 bases). This CDR3 comprises 16 residues. Germline lookup yields CDR1 SGHRS and CDR2 YFSETQ. The germline V and J ends were trimmed by 3 bases and 5 bases, with 19 bases remaining between them.

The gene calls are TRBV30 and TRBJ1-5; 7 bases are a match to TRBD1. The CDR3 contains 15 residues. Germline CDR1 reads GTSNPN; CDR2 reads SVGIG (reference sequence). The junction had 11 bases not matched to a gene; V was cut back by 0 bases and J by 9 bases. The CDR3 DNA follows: TGTGCCTGGAGTGTACCCGGGACAGCCAACCGGCCCCAGCATTTT. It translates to CAWSVPGTANRPQHF.

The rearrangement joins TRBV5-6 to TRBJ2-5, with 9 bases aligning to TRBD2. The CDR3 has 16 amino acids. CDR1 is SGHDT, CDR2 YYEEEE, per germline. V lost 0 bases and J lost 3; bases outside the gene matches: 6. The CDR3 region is CASSLAASGGKETQYF. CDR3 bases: TGTGCCAGCAGCTTGGCCGCCAGCGGGGGGAAAGAGACCCAGTACTTC.

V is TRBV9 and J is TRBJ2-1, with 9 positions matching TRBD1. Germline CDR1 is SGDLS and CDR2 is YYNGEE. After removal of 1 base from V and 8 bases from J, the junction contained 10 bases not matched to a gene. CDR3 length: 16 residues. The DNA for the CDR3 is TGTGCCAGCAGCGTACCCCTCCGACAGGGGGTCGATGAGCAGTTCTTC. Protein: CASSVPLRQGVDEQFF. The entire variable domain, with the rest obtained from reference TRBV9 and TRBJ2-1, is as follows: DSGVTQTPKHLITATGQRVTLRCSPRSGDLSVYWYQQSLDQGLQFLIQYYNGEERAKGNILERFSAQQFPDLHSELNLSSLELGDSALYFCASSVPLRQGVDEQFFGPGTRLTVL.